Described below is a single T cell receptor (beta chain) sequence and its context. These data belong to a study of blood T cell repertoires in COVID-19. As for the study in general: Specimens from acute and convalescent COVID-19 originated in the United States, Italy and Spain.

CDR1 is SQVTM and CDR2 is ANQGSEA in the germline V gene. CDR3 length: 14 amino acids. Trimming shortened V by 6 bases and J by 1 base, and 15 bases separated the two germline ends. Assay used: immunoSEQ multiplex PCR; TCRdb lists only in-frame clones, some missing. Here the sample spans 230,000 or so clones, around 88% being singletons. Allocation to cohorts depended on clinical history reported by the participants. This TCR came from a woman aged 35 to 49 with acute COVID-19. The sample consisted of PBMCs or T cells enriched from blood (not recorded which). The chain carries TRBV29-1 and TRBJ1-1; tentatively, D is TRBD1 (5 bases). The CDR3 reads CSVPAGVGNTEAFF. CDR3 bases: TGCAGCGTGCCGGCGGGGGTGGGGAACACTGAAGCTTTCTTT.